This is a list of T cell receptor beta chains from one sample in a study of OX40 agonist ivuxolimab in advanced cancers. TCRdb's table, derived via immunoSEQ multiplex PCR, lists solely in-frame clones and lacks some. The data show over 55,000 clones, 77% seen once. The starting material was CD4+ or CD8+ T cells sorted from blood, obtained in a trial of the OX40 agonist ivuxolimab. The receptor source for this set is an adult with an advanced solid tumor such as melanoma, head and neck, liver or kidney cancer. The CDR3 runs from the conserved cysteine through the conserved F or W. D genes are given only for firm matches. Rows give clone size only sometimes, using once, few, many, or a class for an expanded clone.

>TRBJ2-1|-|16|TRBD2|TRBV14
CASSLYLAGDWDEQFF
TGTGCCAGCAGTCTTTATCTAGCGGGGGATTGGGATGAGCAGTTCTTC
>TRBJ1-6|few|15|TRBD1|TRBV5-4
CASSLAGGQGSPLHF
TGTGCCAGCAGCTTGGCCGGGGGACAGGGTTCACCCCTCCACTTT
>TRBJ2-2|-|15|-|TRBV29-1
CSVESRFGNTGELFF
TGCAGCGTTGAATCCAGGTTCGGGAACACCGGGGAGCTGTTTTTT
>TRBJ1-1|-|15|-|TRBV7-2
CASSLAGGQGTEAFF
TGTGCCAGCAGCTTAGCGGGGGGCCAGGGGACTGAAGCTTTCTTT
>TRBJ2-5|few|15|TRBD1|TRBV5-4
CASSYPGGVAETQYF
TGTGCCAGCAGCTACCCAGGGGGAGTAGCCGAGACCCAGTACTTC
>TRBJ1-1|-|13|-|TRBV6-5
CASSLRQVSEAFF
TGTGCCAGCAGCCTGAGACAAGTTTCTGAAGCTTTCTTT
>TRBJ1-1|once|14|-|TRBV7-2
CASSPPGSNTEAFF
TGTGCCAGCAGTCCGCCGGGATCGAACACTGAAGCTTTCTTT
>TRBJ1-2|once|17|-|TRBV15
CATSRPSMWGQTDGYTF
TGTGCCACCAGCAGACCATCAATGTGGGGCCAGACGGATGGCTACACCTTC
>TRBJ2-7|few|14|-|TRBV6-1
CASSEVKGTYEQYF
TGTGCCAGCAGTGAAGTTAAAGGGACTTACGAGCAGTACTTC
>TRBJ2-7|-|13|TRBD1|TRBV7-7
CASSSGTGGEQYF
TGTGCCAGCAGCTCCGGGACAGGGGGCGAGCAGTACTTC
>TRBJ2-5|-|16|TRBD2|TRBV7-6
CASSLLLAGVQETQYF
TGTGCCAGCAGCCTTCTACTAGCGGGGGTCCAAGAGACCCAGTACTTC
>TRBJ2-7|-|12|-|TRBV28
CASSRTVYEQYF
TGTGCCAGCAGTCGGACAGTCTACGAGCAGTACTTC
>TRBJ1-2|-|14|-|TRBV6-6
CASMRPGPTYGYTF
TGTGCCAGCATGAGACCGGGGCCGACCTATGGCTACACCTTC
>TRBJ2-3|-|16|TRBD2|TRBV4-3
CASSQVAGRVTDTQYF
TGCGCCAGCAGCCAAGTGGCCGGGAGGGTCACAGATACGCAGTATTTT
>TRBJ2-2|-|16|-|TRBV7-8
CASSLGTGTNTGELFF
TGTGCCAGCAGCTTAGGTACGGGGACGAACACCGGGGAGCTGTTTTTT
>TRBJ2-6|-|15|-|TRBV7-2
CASSLGQGRANVLTF
TGTGCCAGCAGCTTAGGGCAGGGGAGGGCCAACGTCCTGACTTTC
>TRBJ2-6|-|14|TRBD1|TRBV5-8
CASSIWTGARVLTF
TGTGCCAGCAGCATTTGGACAGGGGCACGGGTCCTGACTTTC
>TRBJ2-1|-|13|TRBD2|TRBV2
CASDREGRDEQFF
TGTGCCAGCGACCGGGAGGGCCGCGATGAGCAGTTCTTC
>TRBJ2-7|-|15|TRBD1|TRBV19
CASSILTGSSYEQYF
TGTGCCAGTAGTATCTTGACAGGGAGCTCCTACGAGCAGTACTTC
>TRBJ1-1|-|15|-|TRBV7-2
CASSLGASMNTEAFF
TGTGCCAGCAGCTTAGGGGCATCTATGAACACTGAAGCTTTCTTT
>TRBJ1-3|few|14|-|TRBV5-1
CATRRDLSGNTIYF
TGCGCCACCAGACGGGACCTCTCTGGAAACACCATATATTTT
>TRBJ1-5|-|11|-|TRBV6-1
CASGYNQPQHF
TGTGCCAGCGGCTACAATCAGCCCCAGCATTTT
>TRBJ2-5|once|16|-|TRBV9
CASSAHMDLPRETQYF
TGTGCCAGCAGCGCTCATATGGACCTCCCAAGAGAGACCCAGTACTTC
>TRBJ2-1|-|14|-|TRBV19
CASSLRGGNNEQFF
TGTGCCAGTAGCCTCAGGGGGGGAAACAATGAGCAGTTCTTC
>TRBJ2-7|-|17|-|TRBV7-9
CASSLRGFGQLSYEQYF
TGTGCCAGCAGCTTAAGGGGCTTCGGACAGCTTTCCTACGAGCAGTACTTC
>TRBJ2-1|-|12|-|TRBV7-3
CASSPPTGRGFF
TGTGCCAGCAGCCCACCGACAGGGAGGGGGTTCTTC
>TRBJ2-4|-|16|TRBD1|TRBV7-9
CASSSWRTGTKNIQYF
TGTGCCAGCAGCTCCTGGAGGACAGGAACCAAAAACATTCAGTACTTC
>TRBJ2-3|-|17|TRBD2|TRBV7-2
CASSLKLAGGTSDTQYF
TGTGCCAGCAGCTTAAAGCTAGCGGGGGGGACTTCAGATACGCAGTATTTT
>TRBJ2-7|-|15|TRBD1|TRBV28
CASSFHRGDSYEQYF
TGTGCCAGCAGTTTCCACAGGGGCGATTCCTACGAGCAGTACTTC
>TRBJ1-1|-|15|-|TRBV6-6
CASSYLSGADTEAFF
TGTGCCAGCAGTTACCTCTCAGGGGCGGACACTGAAGCTTTCTTT
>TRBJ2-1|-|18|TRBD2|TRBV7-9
CASSLPYRTSGSSNEQFF
TGTGCCAGCAGCCTACCCTACCGGACTAGCGGGAGTTCCAATGAGCAGTTCTTC
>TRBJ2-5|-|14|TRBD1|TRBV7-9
CASSFGTGGETQYF
TGTGCCAGCAGCTTCGGGACAGGGGGAGAGACCCAGTACTTC
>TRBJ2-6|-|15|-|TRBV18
CASSLGISGANVLTF
TGTGCCAGCTCACTGGGGATCTCTGGGGCCAACGTCCTGACTTTC
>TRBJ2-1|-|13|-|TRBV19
CASSITGPVLQFF
TGTGCCAGTAGTATAACCGGGCCCGTATTGCAGTTCTTC
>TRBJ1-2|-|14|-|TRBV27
CASSTGFRFSGYTF
TGTGCCAGCAGTACAGGGTTTCGTTTTAGTGGCTACACCTTC
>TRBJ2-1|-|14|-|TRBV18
CASSPPPGDNEQFF
TGTGCCAGCTCACCACCGCCAGGAGACAATGAGCAGTTCTTC
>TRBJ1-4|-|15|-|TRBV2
CASSEENLLGEKLFF
TGTGCCAGCAGTGAAGAAAATTTGTTGGGAGAAAAACTGTTTTTT
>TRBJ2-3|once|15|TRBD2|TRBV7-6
CASSHSGRWEDTQYF
TGTGCCAGCAGCCATAGCGGGAGATGGGAAGATACGCAGTATTTT
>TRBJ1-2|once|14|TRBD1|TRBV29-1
CSDRDRGRGGGYTF
TGCAGCGACCGAGACAGGGGGCGTGGCGGGGGCTACACCTTC
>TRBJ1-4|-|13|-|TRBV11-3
CASSSRMGEKLFF
TGTGCCAGCAGCTCGCGTATGGGTGAAAAACTGTTTTTT
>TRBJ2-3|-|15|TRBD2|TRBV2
CASTFGSGRGNTQYF
TGTGCCAGCACTTTCGGTAGCGGGAGGGGAAATACGCAGTATTTT
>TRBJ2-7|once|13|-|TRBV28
CASRVEGSGEQYF
TGTGCCAGCAGGGTGGAGGGGTCGGGAGAGCAGTACTTC
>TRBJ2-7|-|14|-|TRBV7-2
CASSLGFGGRQQYF
TGTGCCAGCAGCTTAGGTTTCGGGGGACGGCAGCAGTACTTC
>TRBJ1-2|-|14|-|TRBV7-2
CASSTADGLYGYTF
TGTGCCAGCAGCACCGCCGACGGACTCTATGGCTACACCTTC
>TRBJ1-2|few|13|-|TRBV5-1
CASSLGQGKGYTF
TGCGCCAGCAGCTTAGGCCAGGGGAAAGGCTACACCTTC
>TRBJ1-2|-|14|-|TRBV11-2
CASSPRRDLYGYTF
TGTGCCAGCAGCCCAAGGAGGGATCTCTATGGCTACACCTTC
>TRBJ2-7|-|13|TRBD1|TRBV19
CASSIGTGVEQYF
TGTGCCAGTAGTATCGGGACAGGGGTCGAGCAGTACTTC
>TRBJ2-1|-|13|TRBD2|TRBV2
CASATGLAAEQFF
TGTGCCAGCGCCACGGGACTAGCTGCTGAGCAGTTCTTC
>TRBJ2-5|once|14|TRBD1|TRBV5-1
CASSPRQGQETQYF
TGCGCCAGCAGCCCACGACAGGGACAAGAGACCCAGTACTTC
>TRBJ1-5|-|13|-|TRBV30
CAWSAGSNQPQHF
TGTGCCTGGAGCGCAGGAAGCAATCAGCCCCAGCATTTT